This passage covers 31 T cell receptor beta chains from one sample sequenced in a study of shared clonotypes between healthy human individuals. TCRdb's table, derived via immunoSEQ multiplex PCR, lists solely in-frame clones and lacks some. The data hold around 1.4 million clones, with 98% observed a single time. The sequenced material came from naive CD4+ T cells sorted from blood. The subset denotes: CD45RA+ positively selected. These TCRs come from a man aged 25 to 40 in good health.

The chain carries TRBV7-2 and TRBJ2-3; 11 bases align to TRBD1. The CDR3 runs to 15 residues. The V gene end was trimmed by 5 bases and the J gene end by 6 bases; junction bases not matched to a gene: 7. Per germline, CDR1 SGHTA and CDR2 FQGNSA. CDR3 bases: TGTGCCAGCAGCGCCAGGACAGGGGGCCGGGATACGCAGTATTTT. This sequence encodes CASSARTGGRDTQYF. Combining the CDR3 with reference TRBV7-2 and TRBJ2-3 gives the whole variable domain GAGVSQSPSNKVTEKGKDVELRCDPISGHTALYWYRQSLGQGLEFLIYFQGNSAPDKSGLPSDRFSAERTGGSVSTLTIQRTQQEDSAVYLCASSARTGGRDTQYFGPGTRLTVL.

The rearrangement links TRBV7-2 to TRBJ2-7; 7 bases are a match to TRBD2. The CDR3 is made up of 15 amino acids. V shed 2 bases, J shed 0 bases, and the junction held 4 bases outside the gene matches. In germline, CDR1 is SGHTA, CDR2 FQGNSA. CDR3 amino acids: CASSLRGGGSYEQYF. CDR3 in DNA: TGTGCCAGCAGCTTAAGAGGCGGGGGCTCCTACGAGCAGTACTTC.

The chain combines TRBV18 with TRBJ2-2, with 13 bases lining up with TRBD2. The CDR3 covers 19 residues. V gave up 3 bases and J gave up 1 base; unmatched junction bases: 8. Germline V lookup: CDR1 KGHSH, CDR2 LQKENI. The CDR3 DNA reads TGTGCCAGCTCACCGGACGGGACTAGCGGGACTGGGAACACCGGGGAGCTGTTTTTT. This codes for CASSPDGTSGTGNTGELFF. Combining the CDR3 with reference TRBV18 and TRBJ2-2 gives the whole variable domain NAGVMQNPRHLVRRRGQEARLRCSPMKGHSHVYWYRQLPEEGLKFMVYLQKENIIDESGMPKERFSAEFPKEGPSILRIQQVVRGDSAAYFCASSPDGTSGTGNTGELFFGEGSRLTVL.

This chain links TRBV5-6 with TRBJ2-5; 11 positions agree with TRBD2. Looked up from germline, CDR1 is SGHDT and CDR2 is YYEEEE. This CDR3 contains 15 residues. V trimming: 0 bases; J trimming: 5 bases; junction bases outside the gene matches: 3. The chain's CDR3 is CASSLVLAGEETQYF. The CDR3 nucleotides are TGTGCCAGCAGCTTGGTACTAGCGGGAGAGGAGACCCAGTACTTC.

The gene calls are TRBV19 and TRBJ2-2, with TRBD1 matching over 8 bases. The CDR3 spans 15 residues. Germline values: CDR1 LNHDA, CDR2 SQIVND (reference sequence). The trim removed 3 bases at V and 7 bases at J, leaving 7 bases unmatched. DNA of the CDR3: TGTGCCAGTAGTATGTCCAGACAGGGGTTCGGGGAGCTGTTTTTT. It codes for CASSMSRQGFGELFF.

The chain combines TRBV5-1 with TRBJ2-5, with D possibly matching TRBD1 (5 bases). The length of the CDR3 is 14 residues. The V and J ends lost 4 bases and 2 bases respectively, with 12 bases between them. Germline assignment: CDR1 SGHRS and CDR2 YFSETQ. The CDR3 is CASSGAFRQETQYF. In nucleotides, the CDR3 is TGCGCCAGCAGCGGGGCCTTCCGTCAAGAGACCCAGTACTTC.

This clone was seen only once. The CDR3 here is CASSSREGWTGELFF. In DNA, the CDR3 is TGTGCCAGCAGCTCCCGGGAGGGTTGGACCGGGGAGCTGTTTTTT. The rearrangement uses TRBV7-2 and TRBJ2-2; 8 bases are shared with TRBD2. The CDR3 runs 15 residues. Germline loops: CDR1 SGHTA, CDR2 FQGNSA. The ends lost 4 bases at V and 5 bases at J; junction bases unmatched: 6.

As concerns this clone: Other nucleotide sequences from this sample produce the same CDR3. The rearrangement joins TRBV5-4 to TRBJ2-3; no firm D call. Germline CDR1 is SGHNT and CDR2 is YYREEE (reference sequence). V was clipped by 1 base and J by 1 base, with 4 bases between them. The CDR3 has 13 residues. The CDR3 nucleotides read TGTGCCAGCAGCTTGCAGGGCACAGATACGCAGTATTTT. Its translation is CASSLQGTDTQYF.

The rearrangement links TRBV5-4 to TRBJ2-3; 7 bases map to TRBD2. The CDR3 is 17 residues long. Germline trimming cut 0 bases from V and 0 bases from J; bases unmatched to any gene: 7. Germline V gives CDR1 SGHNT, CDR2 YYREEE (reference sequence). CDR3 loop: CASSLDAAGFSTDTQYF. The CDR3 DNA sequence: TGTGCCAGCAGCTTGGACGCAGCGGGATTTAGCACAGATACGCAGTATTTT.

This chain joins TRBV27 and TRBJ1-5, with TRBD1 identical over 11 bases. The ends lost 6 bases at V and 2 bases at J; junction bases unmatched: 6. The CDR3 runs 16 residues. Germline CDR1 MNHEY, CDR2 SMNVEV (reference sequence). CDR3: CASRRTGGRGNQPQHF. The CDR3 coding sequence is TGTGCCAGCAGACGGACAGGGGGCAGGGGCAATCAGCCCCAGCATTTT.

The chain uses TRBV29-1 and TRBJ1-2; D gene ambiguous. The V end lost 0 bases, the J end lost 8 bases, and 10 bases lay between the germline ends. Germline CDR1 and CDR2: SQVTM and ANQGSEA. The length of the CDR3 is 12 residues. The CDR3 loop reads CSVEDLSRGYTF. The CDR3 nucleotides read TGCAGCGTTGAAGATCTGAGCCGGGGCTACACCTTC.

The chain uses TRBV9 and TRBJ2-2, with 9 positions matching TRBD1. V shed 3 bases and J 5 bases; nucleotides not matched to a gene: 5. CDR1 and CDR2 from the germline V gene are SGDLS and YYNGEE. The CDR3 consists of 15 residues. DNA for the CDR3: TGTGCCAGCAGCGACAGACAGGGGGTGACCGGGGAGCTGTTTTTT. It specifies CASSDRQGVTGELFF.

This chain connects TRBV20-1 to TRBJ1-2; possibly TRBD1 for D (5 bases). V was clipped by 5 bases and J by 7 bases, with 8 bases between them. Germline V gene lookup returns CDR1 DFQATT and CDR2 SNEGSKA (reference sequence). The CDR3 is 10 amino acids. The CDR3 nucleotides are TGCAGTGCTGGGGCCACTGGCTACACCTTC. Translation gives CSAGATGYTF.

The chain carries TRBV25-1 and TRBJ1-1; D possibly corresponds to TRBD1 (5 bases). The CDR3 length is 15 residues. Germline V gene lookup returns CDR1 MGHDK and CDR2 SYGVNS. Trimming stripped 10 bases from V and 0 bases from J, with 18 bases between. The CDR3 spells CATKGIGSMNTEAFF. CDR3 DNA: TGTGCCACCAAGGGGATAGGATCCATGAACACTGAAGCTTTCTTT.

In DNA form, the CDR3 reads TGCGCCAGCAGCCAAGTCCCCTCCTCGGGAAGTTGGGGCTACGAGCAGTACTTC. Protein product: CASSQVPSSGSWGYEQYF. The chain employs TRBV4-1 and TRBJ2-7; possibly TRBD2 for D (5 bases). Trimming shortened V by 1 base and J by 3 bases, and 22 bases separated the two germline ends. CDR3 length equals 18 residues. CDR1 is MGHRA and CDR2 is YSYEKL in the germline V gene.

The rearrangement links TRBV28 to TRBJ2-7; 9 nucleotides match TRBD2. Losses at the gene ends were 7 bases for V and 3 bases for J; bases not matched to a gene: 13. The CDR3 has 16 residues. The germline gives CDR1 MDHEN, CDR2 SYDVKM. CDR3 residues: CASTPSPGTSLYEQYF. In nucleotides, the CDR3 is TGTGCCAGCACCCCCAGTCCCGGGACTAGCCTCTACGAGCAGTACTTC.

This chain links TRBV4-2 with TRBJ1-3; D call uncertain. V lost 0 bases, J lost 8 bases, and 11 bases lay in between. There are 14 residues in the CDR3. Germline V gene sequence: CDR1 LGHNA, CDR2 YNFKEQ. The CDR3 protein is CASSQDGKRDTIYF. The CDR3 nucleotides are TGTGCCAGCAGCCAAGATGGGAAGCGAGACACCATATATTTT.

CDR3: CASPLRGVGWETQYF. CDR3 sequence (DNA): TGTGCCAGCCCCCTTAGAGGGGTAGGCTGGGAGACCCAGTACTTC. V is TRBV5-4 and J is TRBJ2-5, with D perhaps matching TRBD1 or TRBD2 (5 bases each). Germline assignment: CDR1 SGHNT and CDR2 YYREEE (reference sequence). V dropped 7 bases and J dropped 5 bases, with 21 bases sitting between them. The CDR3 runs to 15 residues.

V usage is TRBV28 and J usage is TRBJ2-7; 9 nucleotides match TRBD2. CDR1 is MDHEN and CDR2 is SYDVKM in the germline V gene. The CDR3 has 14 residues. The V segment lost 3 bases and the J segment 6 bases; nucleotides outside the gene matches: 6. The CDR3 nucleotides read TGTGCCAGCAGTTTCGCAGCGGGAGGAACCGAGCAGTACTTC. Translation gives CASSFAAGGTEQYF.

This rearrangement joins TRBV5-1 to TRBJ1-2, with D uncertain. The CDR3 contains 13 residues. Germline CDR1 reads SGHRS; CDR2 reads YFSETQ. V was clipped by 4 bases and J by 6 bases, with 13 bases between them. In DNA form, the CDR3 reads TGCGCCAGCAGCCCCCGGTGGGAGGATGGCTACACCTTC. It specifies CASSPRWEDGYTF.

The rearrangement joins TRBV6-5 to TRBJ2-7; D is undetermined. The ends were cut back, 4 bases at V and 0 bases at J, with 13 bases in the middle. The CDR3 spans 15 residues. The germline CDR1 and CDR2 sequences are MNHEY and SVGAGI. CDR3 DNA sequence: TGTGCCAGCAGTTTGACTGTATCCGGCTCCTACGAGCAGTACTTC. This sequence encodes CASSLTVSGSYEQYF.

This clone has only a few counts. This same CDR3 is encoded by further DNA sequences in the sample. The rearrangement uses TRBV5-1 and TRBJ1-3; D remains ambiguous. The CDR3 spans 13 residues. Germline V gene data show CDR1 as SGHRS and CDR2 as YFSETQ. V shed 0 bases and J shed 0 bases, with 1 base lying between them. The CDR3 bases are TGCGCCAGCAGCTTGGGCTCTGGAAACACCATATATTTT. Encoded protein: CASSLGSGNTIYF.

This clone was recorded once. The CDR3 DNA reads TGTGCCAGCTCACCTCGGACTAGCGGGAGTGGCAATGAGCAGTTCTTC. It encodes CASSPRTSGSGNEQFF. The chain joins TRBV18 to TRBJ2-1; TRBD2 aligns across 13 bases. From germline, CDR1 is KGHSH and CDR2 LQKENI. CDR3 size: 16 residues. J gave up 6 bases and V 3 bases, and 5 bases lay outside the gene matches.

J is TRBJ1-1 and V is TRBV6-5, with D possibly being TRBD1 (6 bases). The CDR3 totals 15 residues. Germline V gene lookup returns CDR1 MNHEY and CDR2 SVGAGI. The V and J ends lost 0 bases and 3 bases respectively, with 11 bases between them. The CDR3 nucleotides read TGTGCCAGCAGTTACTCGAGGCAGGGGTACACTGAAGCTTTCTTT. This sequence encodes CASSYSRQGYTEAFF.

The chain combines TRBV18 with TRBJ1-1, with D possibly matching TRBD1 (6 bases). Trimming pared 3 bases from V and 2 bases from J, leaving 10 bases between. The CDR3 is made up of 14 amino acids. Germline assignment: CDR1 KGHSH and CDR2 LQKENI. This CDR3 reads CASSPWTENTEAFF. Written as DNA, the CDR3 is TGTGCCAGCTCACCTTGGACAGAAAACACTGAAGCTTTCTTT. Full variable domain (outside the CDR3, taken from reference TRBV18 and TRBJ1-1): NAGVMQNPRHLVRRRGQEARLRCSPMKGHSHVYWYRQLPEEGLKFMVYLQKENIIDESGMPKERFSAEFPKEGPSILRIQQVVRGDSAAYFCASSPWTENTEAFFGQGTRLTVV.

This chain uses TRBV28 with TRBJ2-6; D gene uncertain. The CDR3 contains 12 residues. The germline gives CDR1 MDHEN, CDR2 SYDVKM. The V end lost 7 bases, the J end lost 4 bases, and 5 bases lay between the germline ends. The CDR3 nucleotides read TGTGCCAGCACCCCCGGGGCCAACGTCCTGACTTTC. Its protein product is CASTPGANVLTF.

The V and J genes are TRBV20-1 and TRBJ2-7; D uncertain. CDR1 is DFQATT, CDR2 SNEGSKA, per germline (reference sequence). The V gene lost 7 bases and the J gene lost 1 base, with 8 bases spanning the gap. This CDR3 is 11 amino acids long. The CDR3 loop is CSGYYSYEQYF. The CDR3 nucleotides read TGCAGTGGGTACTATTCCTACGAGCAGTACTTC.

Points on this clone: This sample includes further DNA sequences coding for the same CDR3. CDR3 region: CASSEGGYGYTF. The DNA of the CDR3 is TGTGCCAGCAGCGAGGGTGGCTATGGCTACACCTTC. The chain joins TRBV6-1 to TRBJ1-2; D call uncertain. Trimming removed 6 bases from V and 4 bases from J, with 9 bases in between. The CDR3 has 12 residues. Per germline, CDR1 MNHNS and CDR2 SASEGT.

The chain links TRBV2 to TRBJ1-1; D unclear. Per the germline V gene, CDR1 is SNHLY and CDR2 is FYNNEI. The CDR3 runs 14 residues. With 4 bases removed from V and 1 base from J, the gap between germline ends came to 10 bases. CDR3 coding DNA: TGTGCCAGCAGTGGTCCAGCCAGGAACACTGAAGCTTTCTTT. Residues: CASSGPARNTEAFF.

Only one count was recorded for this clone. This chain links TRBV27 with TRBJ2-1; 7 positions agree with TRBD1. CDR1 MNHEY and CDR2 SMNVEV come from the germline V gene (reference sequence). J lost 10 bases, V lost 7 bases, and 7 bases had no gene match. This CDR3 comprises 12 residues. CDR3 nucleotide sequence: TGTGCCAGCAAACAACAGGGGAACGAGCAGTTCTTC. Amino acids: CASKQQGNEQFF.

The rearrangement joins TRBV6-6 to TRBJ2-7; D is unresolved. The CDR3 is 14 residues long. Trimming left V 4 bases short and J 2 bases short, with 12 bases between. Per germline, CDR1 MNHNY and CDR2 SVGAGI (reference sequence). Written as DNA, the CDR3 is TGTGCCAGCAGTTCCCCGCCGGTAACCTACGAGCAGTACTTC. It translates to CASSSPPVTYEQYF.